This TCR beta chain was observed in a study of regulatory T cells in long-lasting Graves disease. General study points: Small sample size may have lowered accuracy. Whereas nearly 1,000 public clonotypes were shared by new patients, persistent patients shared more, at some 2,900.

The ends were cut back, 0 bases at V and 1 base at J, with 11 bases in the middle. CDR3 length equals 15 residues. CDR1 and CDR2 from the germline V gene are DFQATT and SNEGSKA (reference sequence). Arm-PCR of CDR3 regions and iRepertoire HTBI primers were the basis on which TCR beta libraries were built. TCRdb re-called the multiplex PCR reads through MiXCR, storing one row per CDR3 protein. The table has 390,000 or so distinct CDR3 sequences, roughly 10% seen once. Time point in this sample: newly diagnosed GD, antithyroid drugs for less than 3 months. The TCR library was prepared using RNA isolated from PBMCs. Peripheral blood, roughly 8.1 milliliters of it, was drawn into EDTA tubes. This clonotype was detected many times. Antigen: not known. This sample also belongs to another study, concerning T cells in Graves' hyperthyroidism and ophthalmopathy. That paper notes: Peripheral blood also featured most of the thyroid clonotypes expanded above 0.001.

The sample in question was peripheral blood mononuclear cells (PBMCs), obtained at new diagnosis, from a patient treated with antithyroid drugs. The gene calls are TRBV20-1 and TRBJ2-3, with D possibly TRBD2 on 6 matching bases. This sequence was found in a woman aged 18-29 years with Graves disease. CDR3 sequence: CSAREYRGGTDTQYF. DNA for the CDR3: TGCAGTGCTAGAGAATACCGCGGGGGCACAGATACGCAGTATTTT.